This TCR beta chain was identified in a study of blood T cells in healthy people across ages. Study-level information: About one barcoded beta molecule per two T cells was captured by template switching.

The donors, all healthy, were Caucasians living in Russia, aged about 6 to 100. Study outcomes and limitations: A roughly linear age-dependent decrease characterized TCR beta diversity per million T cells.

This clonotype appeared a few times. Its target is unknown. This CDR3 spans 15 amino acids. Germline CDR1 LGHNA, CDR2 YSLEER. Trimming took off 0 bases at V and 0 bases at J, with 8 bases between the two ends. With a J-beta primer mix and a sample-barcoded 5' primer, a second PCR ran roughly 6 to 11 cycles. MiXCR, applied by TCRdb to the 5' RACE reads, yields one record per CDR3 protein. This sample has under 1 million distinct CDR3 sequences, with around 45% found just once. The TCR comes from a man aged 55 to 70 in good health. The gene calls are TRBV4-3 and TRBJ1-2; D ambiguous. The sample taken for sequencing was blood. CDR3 amino acids: CASSQDLSPNYGYTF. The DNA for the CDR3 is TGCGCCAGCAGCCAAGATCTTTCACCTAACTATGGCTACACCTTC.